This T cell receptor beta chain was recovered during a study of CD8 T cells in Susac syndrome. Whole-study results and caveats: As the study acknowledged, the number of individuals who were part of its TCR sequencing and HLA analysis was relatively small.

CD8+ and CD4+ T cells circulating in blood were sequenced for TCR beta. Bulk CD8+ and CD4+ cells came from magnetic negative isolation; CD8+ TEMRA by FACS. For this clonotype: As yet, its antigen is unknown. Its ends do not fully match the called genes, so a read error is possible.

RNA amounts of roughly 0.45 to 1 ug underwent reverse transcription with random hexamers. It was immunoSEQ multiplex PCR that amplified TCR beta CDR3 across 54 Vbeta and 13 Jbeta. From the immunoSEQ multiplex PCR reads, TCRdb called clonotypes with MiXCR, one entry per CDR3 protein. In the table there are hundreds of thousands of distinct CDR3 sequences, roughly nine tenths of which are singletons. This CDR3 comprises 16 residues. CDR1 SNHLY and CDR2 FYNNEI come from the germline V gene. The sequenced sample consisted of CD8+ T cells from PBMCs. The TCR originated in a human donor with multiple sclerosis. J is TRBJ1-1 and V is TRBV2, with a possible D match to TRBD1 (5 bases). For the CDR3, the DNA is TGTACCAGCAGTGACCCGACAGCGCCTATGAACACTGAAGCTTTCTTT. Translating it yields CTSSDPTAPMNTEAFF.